This entry lists 8 T cell receptor beta chains sequenced from one sample in a study of T cells in Graves' hyperthyroidism and ophthalmopathy. The source material, RNA transcripts, was used to amplify TCR beta CDR3 regions. HTBI primers were used for first-round RT-PCR of the TCR CDR3. TCRdb analysed the multiplex PCR reads with MiXCR anew, one entry per CDR3 protein. The sample contains about 500,000 distinct CDR3 sequences, under 15% of which appear only once. Sequences were obtained from blood. The receptors derive from a woman between 18 and 30 years old with Graves' hyperthyroidism.

The V call is TRBV6-6, the J call TRBJ1-1; D is unclear. The CDR3 consists of 13 residues. The germline CDR1 and CDR2 sequences are MNHNY and SVGAGI (reference sequence). V was clipped by 0 bases and J by 7 bases, with 9 bases between them. The CDR3 nucleotides are TGTGCCAGCAGTTACTCAGGGTTTGGTGAAGCTTTCTTT. Encoded protein: CASSYSGFGEAFF.

This clonotype was picked up many times. V and J are TRBV6-6 and TRBJ2-2; 7 nucleotides line up with TRBD1. CDR1 and CDR2 (germline): MNHNY, SVGAGI (reference sequence). The CDR3 covers 16 residues. V lost 2 bases to trimming and J lost 4 bases; unmatched junction nucleotides: 7. The CDR3 DNA is TGTGCCAGCAGTTACCCGGACAGGCGAGGCACCGGGGAGCTGTTTTTT. It encodes CASSYPDRRGTGELFF.

As regards this clonotype: One base away lies a much larger clone, so this may be a sequencing read error. V and J are TRBV19 and TRBJ2-1; the match to TRBD2 covers 11 bases. J gave up 2 bases and V 10 bases, and 13 bases lay outside the gene matches. CDR1 LNHDA and CDR2 SQIVND come from the germline V gene (reference sequence). The CDR3 totals 17 residues. This CDR3 is CATRSLAGGSAYNEQFF. The CDR3 nucleotides are TGTGCCACCCGGAGTTTAGCGGGAGGGAGCGCCTACAATGAGCAGTTCTTC.

The chain is built from TRBV4-1 and TRBJ2-7, with no clear D. In germline, CDR1 is MGHRA, CDR2 YSYEKL. The length of the CDR3 is 14 residues. Trimming took off 4 bases at V and 5 bases at J, with 15 bases between the two ends. CDR3 coding DNA: TGCGCCAGCAGCCTCCCCGTGGGAAACGACGAGCAGTACTTC. Protein sequence: CASSLPVGNDEQYF.

This clonotype turned up a few times. The chain combines TRBV7-3 with TRBJ2-2, with unresolved D. CDR3 length: 16 amino acids. Germline V gene sequence: CDR1 SGHTA, CDR2 FQGTGA. Trimming stripped 5 bases from V and 1 base from J, with 14 bases between. This chain's CDR3 is CASSHEPVMNTGELFF. CDR3 DNA sequence: TGTGCCAGCAGCCACGAACCAGTGATGAACACCGGGGAGCTGTTTTTT. The full variable domain, completed using reference TRBV7-3 and TRBJ2-2, is GAGVSQTPSNKVTEKGKYVELRCDPISGHTALYWYRQSLGQGPEFLIYFQGTGAADDSGLPNDRFFAVRPEGSVSTLKIQRTERGDSAVYLCASSHEPVMNTGELFFGEGSRLTVL.

About this clonotype: This may arise from a read error, as a much more abundant clone is one base away. J is TRBJ2-7 and V is TRBV10-3, with 8 bases matching TRBD2. V was clipped by 7 bases and J by 2 bases; unmatched bases: 4. CDR1 is ENHRY and CDR2 is SYGVKD in the germline V gene. The CDR3 covers 13 residues. The CDR3 sequence: CAIKGREAYEQYF. Here the CDR3 DNA reads TGTGCCATCAAGGGGCGGGAGGCCTACGAGCAGTACTTC.

About this clonotype itself: This could be a read error, since a much larger clone is one nucleotide away. The rearrangement uses TRBV30 and TRBJ1-6; D gene uncertain. CDR1 is GTSNPN and CDR2 is SVGIG in the germline V gene (reference sequence). The CDR3 covers 17 residues. The germline V and J ends were trimmed by 1 base and 4 bases, with 17 bases remaining between them. The CDR3 here is CAWSGGRLSYYNSPLHF. The CDR3 DNA follows: TGTGCCTGGAGTGGTGGGAGATTAAGTTATTATAATTCACCCCTCCACTTT.

This clonotype came up a few times. The chain has TRBV10-1 and TRBJ1-5; a weak D match, TRBD1 (5 bases). V lost 6 bases to trimming and J lost 4 bases, with 10 bases between them. Germline V gives CDR1 WNHNN, CDR2 SYGVQD (reference sequence). The CDR3 sequence is 13 residues long. CDR3: CASSSGLNQPQHF. The CDR3 bases are TGCGCCAGCAGCTCAGGGCTTAATCAGCCCCAGCATTTT.